What follows are 21 T cell receptor beta chains derived from one specimen sequenced in a study of cytomegalovirus exposure and HLA in healthy donors (dated by TCRdb to about 2017). Library prep was done by the immunoSEQ multiplex PCR assay. For the multiplex PCR, a mixture combining 60 forward primers for TCR Vbeta segments and 13 reverse primers for TCR Jbeta segments was used. The table comes from immuneACCESS by way of TCRdb, which keeps in-frame sequences with V and J called. Part of the clones is missing from these tables; in studies checked, under half for an unresolved V gene and the rest for unknown reasons. For this sample there are 150,000 to 200,000 clones; roughly 85% appear just once. Approximately 4.7% of the sample goes to the ten largest clones. The sequenced sample consisted of PBMCs. Every receptor here comes from a woman under 40 in good health and CMV-seropositive.

The rearrangement uses TRBV6-5 and TRBJ2-7; D might be TRBD2 (5 bases). The CDR3 spans 13 residues. Germline V gene lookup returns CDR1 MNHEY and CDR2 SVGAGI. The V gene lost 8 bases and the J gene lost 4 bases, with 15 bases spanning the gap. The chain's CDR3 is CASHRAGGYEQYF. The CDR3 region has the DNA TGTGCCAGCCACCGTGCGGGTGGATACGAGCAGTACTTC.

The rearrangement links TRBV7-8 to TRBJ2-7; possible D gene TRBD2, 5 bases. The CDR3 spans 12 residues. The germline CDR1 and CDR2 sequences are SGHVS and FQNEAQ. Deletions cut 5 bases from V and 7 bases from J, with 12 bases between. The CDR3 region has the DNA TGTGCCAGCAGCCCCTACTCGGGGGAGCAGTACTTC. Its translation is CASSPYSGEQYF.

On this clone: A junction boundary mismatches the germline segment, possibly from a read error. This chain connects TRBV5-5 to TRBJ1-1; perhaps TRBD1 as D (5 bases). Germline V gene lookup returns CDR1 SGHKS and CDR2 YYEKEE (reference sequence). The CDR3 is 12 residues long. The CDR3 nucleotides read TGTGCCAGCAGCTCCTACATTCGGGGGAGAATCTTT. Amino acids: CASSSYIRGRIF.

This chain joins TRBV2 and TRBJ2-7; TRBD1 might be the D (6 bases). CDR1 and CDR2 (germline): SNHLY, FYNNEI. The CDR3 runs to 14 residues. The V and J ends lost 9 bases and 2 bases respectively, with 17 bases between them. The CDR3 loop is CARSQTGRPYEQYF. DNA of the CDR3: TGTGCCAGATCCCAAACAGGGCGGCCCTACGAGCAGTACTTC.

V is TRBV6-1 and J is TRBJ2-3; TRBD1 matches 10 bases. The CDR3 is made up of 17 amino acids. With 2 bases clipped from V and 0 bases from J, the junction kept 5 bases outside the gene matches. Germline CDR1 reads MNHNS; CDR2 reads SASEGT. The CDR3 here is CASSESGTGDSTDTQYF. Written as DNA, the CDR3 is TGTGCCAGCAGTGAATCAGGGACAGGGGATAGCACAGATACGCAGTATTTT.

The chain uses TRBV13 and TRBJ2-3; 9 nucleotides line up with TRBD2. The CDR3 totals 17 residues. CDR1 and CDR2 from the germline V gene are PRHDT and FYEKMQ (reference sequence). Trimming removed 1 base from V and 6 bases from J; junction bases left unmatched: 11. CDR3 residues: CASSLASPSGMKDTQYF. The CDR3 bases are TGTGCCAGCAGCTTAGCATCGCCTAGCGGGATGAAGGATACGCAGTATTTT.

The rearrangement joins TRBV29-1 to TRBJ1-1; possible D gene TRBD1, 6 bases. Between the trimmed V and J ends, which lost 4 bases and 6 bases, there was a span of 12 bases. The germline gives CDR1 SQVTM, CDR2 ANQGSEA. The CDR3 sequence is 12 residues long. In nucleotides, the CDR3 is TGCAGCGTTGTACAGGGATACGCTGAAGCTTTCTTT. Its protein is CSVVQGYAEAFF.

J is TRBJ1-2 and V is TRBV14, with no clear D. Germline assignment: CDR1 SGHDN and CDR2 FVKESK. This CDR3 has 17 residues. Trimming pared 2 bases from V and 7 bases from J, leaving 23 bases between. Written as DNA, the CDR3 is TGTGCCAGCAGCCAACGGTGGGCAGGCCCTTTGCTATCTGGCTACACCTTC. Residues: CASSQRWAGPLLSGYTF.

In nucleotides, the CDR3 is TGCGCCAGCAGCCAAGAGTCAGGGTTCTTTTACGAGCAGTACTTC. Translated: CASSQESGFFYEQYF. The gene calls are TRBV4-1 and TRBJ2-7, with D possibly matching TRBD1 (5 bases). The CDR3 has 15 amino acids. The germline V gene encodes CDR1 MGHRA and CDR2 YSYEKL. With 0 bases removed from V and 4 bases from J, the gap between germline ends came to 13 bases.

This chain links TRBV27 with TRBJ1-3; the D is unclear. V lost 3 bases and J lost 8, with 14 bases in between. The germline V gene encodes CDR1 MNHEY and CDR2 SMNVEV (reference sequence). This CDR3 has 14 residues. CDR3 DNA sequence: TGTGCCAGCAGTTTCACGGGCGTCGGGGACACCATATATTTT. This translates into CASSFTGVGDTIYF.

The J gene is TRBJ1-2, the V gene TRBV5-6; 7 nucleotides match TRBD1. This CDR3 is built from 13 residues. The trim removed 4 bases at V and 4 bases at J, leaving 4 bases unmatched. Germline V gene data show CDR1 as SGHDT and CDR2 as YYEEEE. CDR3 in DNA: TGTGCCAGCAGCCGAGGGGGCCGCTATGGCTACACCTTC. Translated: CASSRGGRYGYTF.

V and J are TRBV27 and TRBJ2-3, with a possible D match to TRBD2 (6 bases). The CDR3 extends over 18 amino acids. The germline CDR1 and CDR2 sequences are MNHEY and SMNVEV (reference sequence). The germline V and J ends were trimmed by 7 bases and 1 base, with 24 bases remaining between them. CDR3 region: CASKTDTLGLGGTDTQYF. CDR3 nucleotides: TGTGCCAGCAAAACCGACACCCTGGGACTGGGGGGCACAGATACGCAGTATTTT.

The chain recombines TRBV4-1 with TRBJ1-6; D possibly corresponds to TRBD1 (6 bases). Germline loops: CDR1 MGHRA, CDR2 YSYEKL. The CDR3 has 15 amino acids. Trimming left V 0 bases short and J 8 bases short, with 11 bases between. The CDR3 bases are TGCGCCAGCAGCCAAGAGCGGCAGGGGCATTCACCCCTCCACTTT. It specifies CASSQERQGHSPLHF.

The J gene is TRBJ2-3, the V gene TRBV5-1, with 10 bases that match TRBD2. The CDR3 runs 17 residues. CDR1 and CDR2 from the germline V gene are SGHRS and YFSETQ. The trim removed 4 bases at V and 6 bases at J, leaving 14 bases unmatched. CDR3 region: CASSPQSSGSSRDTQYF. The CDR3 bases are TGCGCCAGCAGCCCCCAATCTAGCGGGAGCTCCAGGGATACGCAGTATTTT. The full variable domain, its missing parts supplied by reference TRBV5-1 and TRBJ2-3, is KAGVTQTPRYLIKTRGQQVTLSCSPISGHRSVSWYQQTPGQGLQFLFEYFSETQRNKGNFPGRFSGRQFSNSRSEMNVSTLELGDSALYLCASSPQSSGSSRDTQYFGPGTRLTVL.

The chain uses TRBV11-3 and TRBJ2-3; weak D call: TRBD2 (5 bases). This CDR3 is built from 14 residues. V lost 4 bases, J lost 2 bases, and 10 bases lay in between. Germline CDR1 is SGHNT and CDR2 is YENEEA. This chain's CDR3 is CASSSDFSTDTQYF. The CDR3 DNA is TGTGCCAGCAGCTCGGACTTTTCCACAGATACGCAGTATTTT.

The J gene is TRBJ2-3, the V gene TRBV4-1; perhaps TRBD2 as D (5 bases). Germline loops: CDR1 MGHRA, CDR2 YSYEKL. CDR3 length: 17 residues. The V and J ends lost 0 bases and 5 bases respectively, with 18 bases between them. DNA for the CDR3: TGCGCCAGCAGCCAAGATCCCGGGGAAGGCTGGGAAGATACGCAGTATTTT. Its protein is CASSQDPGEGWEDTQYF.

V usage is TRBV5-1 and J usage is TRBJ2-5; TRBD1 aligns across 7 bases. The CDR3 spans 16 residues. CDR1 is SGHRS and CDR2 is YFSETQ in the germline V gene. V trimming: 4 bases; J trimming: 4 bases; junction bases outside the gene matches: 13. The CDR3 DNA reads as TGCGCCAGCAGCCTTATCGAACCAGGGGGTGGAGAGACCCAGTACTTC. This sequence encodes CASSLIEPGGGETQYF.

J is TRBJ1-1 and V is TRBV6-1; weak D call: TRBD1 (5 bases). The germline CDR1 and CDR2 sequences are MNHNS and SASEGT. This CDR3 spans 20 amino acids. V gave up 3 bases and J gave up 0 bases, with 26 bases separating them. CDR3 protein: CASSDSSYTTADEMNTEAFF. CDR3 DNA sequence: TGTGCCAGCAGTGATTCGAGTTATACGACAGCTGATGAGATGAACACTGAAGCTTTCTTT.

The rearrangement uses TRBV5-5 and TRBJ2-5; 8 bases line up with TRBD1. The V gene's germline CDR1 is SGHKS and CDR2 YYEKEE (reference sequence). The CDR3 sequence is 15 residues long. Trimming cost V 3 bases and J 3 bases; bases outside gene matches: 7. The CDR3 DNA reads as TGTGCCAGCAGCTCCCTCAACAGGGGGGAAGAGACCCAGTACTTC. The encoded protein is CASSSLNRGEETQYF.

V and J are TRBV4-3 and TRBJ2-7, with TRBD2 matching 8 bases. The CDR3 consists of 15 residues. Losses at the gene ends were 0 bases for V and 0 bases for J; bases not matched to a gene: 1. Germline V gene lookup returns CDR1 LGHNA and CDR2 YSLEER. The CDR3 DNA reads as TGCGCCAGCAGCCAAGACAGCGGGAGCTCCTACGAGCAGTACTTC. As protein: CASSQDSGSSYEQYF.

This chain connects TRBV19 to TRBJ2-5; TRBD2 aligns across 7 bases. Germline-derived CDR1 and CDR2 are LNHDA and SQIVND (reference sequence). V gave up 1 base and J gave up 3 bases; unmatched junction bases: 5. The CDR3 runs to 15 residues. The CDR3 loop reads CASSIAAGREETQYF. The CDR3 bases are TGTGCCAGTAGTATAGCGGCGGGGAGGGAAGAGACCCAGTACTTC. Full variable domain (missing parts from reference TRBV19 and TRBJ2-5): DGGITQSPKYLFRKEGQNVTLSCEQNLNHDAMYWYRQDPGQGLRLIYYSQIVNDFQKGDIAEGYSVSREKKESFPLTVTSAQKNPTAFYLCASSIAAGREETQYFGPGTRLLVL.